The 20 T cell receptor beta chains below were found in one sample sequenced in a study of control samples from healthy donors and cancer patients. Clones were sequenced by immunoSEQ multiplex PCR, and TCRdb holds only the in-frame ones, with some missing. Of approximately 230,000 clones in the sample, around 80% were seen once. The material sequenced was PBMCs. All receptors come from a woman in her sixties with lung cancer.

The chain carries TRBV4-1 and TRBJ2-1; D remains ambiguous. Germline values: CDR1 MGHRA, CDR2 YSYEKL. This CDR3 region has 13 residues. V lost 1 base and J lost 10, with 11 bases in between. CDR3 protein: CASSQGRSGEQFF. In DNA, the CDR3 is TGCGCCAGCAGCCAAGGGAGATCTGGAGAGCAGTTCTTC.

The chain recombines TRBV27 with TRBJ2-7; 8 bases line up with TRBD2. CDR1 and CDR2 from the germline V gene are MNHEY and SMNVEV (reference sequence). This CDR3 is built from 17 residues. V shed 4 bases and J 2 bases; nucleotides not matched to a gene: 13. CDR3 protein: CASSSISVAGGAYEQYF. DNA of the CDR3: TGTGCCAGCAGTTCAATATCCGTCGCGGGAGGAGCCTACGAGCAGTACTTC.

The chain carries TRBV19 and TRBJ2-5; D unclear. Germline V CDR1 and CDR2: LNHDA, SQIVND (reference sequence). The length of the CDR3 is 13 residues. With 3 bases removed from V and 0 bases from J, the gap between germline ends came to 5 bases. CDR3 bases: TGTGCCAGTAGTATGCTGTACCAAGAGACCCAGTACTTC. Encoded protein: CASSMLYQETQYF.

This clone was detected a few times. This chain uses TRBV5-1 with TRBJ1-4; 7 nucleotides match TRBD1. The CDR3 consists of 15 residues. CDR1 SGHRS and CDR2 YFSETQ come from the germline V gene. Trimming removed 4 bases from V and 4 bases from J; junction bases left unmatched: 7. CDR3 DNA: TGCGCCAGCAGCCTAATTGGGACAGATAATGAAAAACTGTTTTTT. As protein: CASSLIGTDNEKLFF.

The chain couples TRBV15 to TRBJ2-3; 10 positions match TRBD2. Looked up from germline, CDR1 is LNHNV and CDR2 is YYDKDF (reference sequence). The ends lost 5 bases at V and 0 bases at J; junction bases unmatched: 5. This CDR3 comprises 16 residues. The CDR3 DNA sequence: TGTGCCACCAGCGGTCCAGCGGGGGGGAGCACAGATACGCAGTATTTT. It yields the protein CATSGPAGGSTDTQYF. The whole variable domain, filled in from reference TRBV15 and TRBJ2-3, reads DAMVIQNPRYQVTQFGKPVTLSCSQTLNHNVMYWYQQKSSQAPKLLFHYYDKDFNNEADTPDNFQSRRPNTSFCFLDIRSPGLGDTAMYLCATSGPAGGSTDTQYFGPGTRLTVL.

The chain couples TRBV6-5 to TRBJ1-5; maybe TRBD1 (6 bases). V lost 6 bases and J lost 6, with 12 bases in between. The CDR3 is 13 amino acids. Germline CDR1 and CDR2: MNHEY and SVGAGI. CDR3 sequence reads: CASSPDRFQPQHF. CDR3 sequence (DNA): TGTGCCAGCAGCCCCGACAGGTTTCAGCCCCAGCATTTT.

This clone was observed a few times. V is TRBV27 and J is TRBJ2-2, with unresolved D. V was clipped by 7 bases and J by 1 base, with 10 bases between them. This CDR3 comprises 14 residues. Germline V gives CDR1 MNHEY, CDR2 SMNVEV (reference sequence). The CDR3 spells CASTPFRNTGELFF. CDR3 DNA: TGTGCCAGCACTCCTTTCAGGAACACCGGGGAGCTGTTTTTT.

This clone was detected once. J is TRBJ2-7 and V is TRBV21-1; the table names TRBD1, a call not compared with the DNA. TRBV21-1 is tagged as a pseudogene. This CDR3 comprises 15 residues. CDR3 in DNA: TGTGCCAGCAGCCTCCGACAGGGGCGAACCTACGAGCAGTACTTC. Amino acid sequence: CASSLRQGRTYEQYF.

V gene TRBV3-1 (or the pseudogene TRBV3-2) combines with J gene TRBJ1-2; D ambiguous. The V gene's germline CDR1 is LGHDT and CDR2 YNNKEL (reference sequence). V was clipped by 4 bases and J by 3 bases, with 12 bases between them. The CDR3 covers 14 residues. The CDR3 loop reads CASSPLGEYYGYTF. In DNA form, the CDR3 reads TGTGCCAGCAGCCCTCTTGGGGAGTACTATGGCTACACCTTC.

The chain is built from TRBV19 and TRBJ2-7; D remains ambiguous. This CDR3 spans 14 amino acids. The germline V and J ends were trimmed by 3 bases and 0 bases, with 9 bases remaining between them. The germline V gene has CDR1 LNHDA and CDR2 SQIVND (reference sequence). CDR3 protein: CASSIETYSYEQYF. The CDR3, as DNA: TGTGCCAGTAGTATCGAGACATACTCCTACGAGCAGTACTTC.

This chain links TRBV2 with TRBJ2-7; tentatively, D is TRBD1 (6 bases). The CDR3 consists of 13 residues. Germline V gene sequence: CDR1 SNHLY, CDR2 FYNNEI. Trimming pared 3 bases from V and 5 bases from J, leaving 11 bases between. CDR3 bases: TGTGCCAGCAGTGAGGGCAGGGGCGACGAGCAGTACTTC. Amino acid sequence: CASSEGRGDEQYF. Drawing the rest from reference TRBV2 and TRBJ2-7, the complete variable domain is EPEVTQTPSHQVTQMGQEVILRCVPISNHLYFYWYRQILGQKVEFLVSFYNNEISEKSEIFDDQFSVERPDGSNFTLKIRSTKLEDSAMYFCASSEGRGDEQYFGPGTRLTVT.

This clone was seen only a few times. V usage is TRBV6-5 and J usage is TRBJ1-1, with 8 bases fitting TRBD1. Per the germline V gene, CDR1 is MNHEY and CDR2 is SVGAGI. The ends lost 6 bases at V and 1 base at J; junction bases unmatched: 7. The CDR3 length is 15 residues. The CDR3 region is CASRPSGTGNTEAFF. The CDR3 DNA follows: TGTGCCAGCAGACCCTCCGGGACAGGGAACACTGAAGCTTTCTTT.

Details on this clone: The identical CDR3 is also encoded by other nucleotide sequences in the sample. This sequence joins TRBV28 and TRBJ1-2; D possibly corresponds to TRBD1 (5 bases). The V gene lost 4 bases and the J gene lost 2 bases, with 11 bases spanning the gap. The CDR3 covers 14 residues. The germline V gene encodes CDR1 MDHEN and CDR2 SYDVKM. CDR3 in amino acids: CASSSGTANYGYTF. The CDR3 DNA sequence: TGTGCCAGCAGTTCGGGGACCGCGAACTATGGCTACACCTTC.

This clone was detected a few times. V is TRBV18 and J is TRBJ1-5, with D possibly matching TRBD1 (5 bases). Trimming took 4 bases from V and 9 from J, leaving 10 bases between them. The CDR3 sequence is 12 residues long. Germline loops: CDR1 KGHSH, CDR2 LQKENI. The CDR3: CASSRGSGPQHF. The CDR3 DNA follows: TGTGCCAGCTCACGGGGGTCGGGGCCCCAGCATTTT.

V usage is TRBV30 and J usage is TRBJ2-5; possibly TRBD2 for D (6 bases). Germline V gene lookup returns CDR1 GTSNPN and CDR2 SVGIG (reference sequence). The CDR3 runs 14 residues. The V gene lost 4 bases and the J gene lost 4 bases, with 16 bases spanning the gap. CDR3 nucleotides: TGTGCCTGGAACCCGGGACTCGGAGGAGAGACCCAGTACTTC. Its protein product is CAWNPGLGGETQYF.

This chain uses TRBV19 with TRBJ1-1; a possible D gene is TRBD1 (5 bases). The ends were cut back, 5 bases at V and 6 bases at J, with 13 bases in the middle. The CDR3 is 13 amino acids. Germline CDR1 is LNHDA and CDR2 is SQIVND (reference sequence). The CDR3 DNA reads as TGTGCCAGTAGTTCCTGGGGCAGGTCTGAAGCTTTCTTT. Residues: CASSSWGRSEAFF.

The V call is TRBV3-1 (or the pseudogene TRBV3-2), the J call TRBJ1-2; possibly TRBD1 for D (6 bases). CDR3 length: 13 amino acids. The germline gives CDR1 LGHDT, CDR2 YNNKEL (reference sequence). The V gene lost 1 base and the J gene lost 8 bases, with 11 bases spanning the gap. The CDR3 DNA reads TGTGCCAGCAGCCAAGCCGGGGGCGGAGGCTACACCTTC. Translated, it gives CASSQAGGGGYTF.

The chain recombines TRBV28 with TRBJ2-1, with D possibly matching TRBD1 (6 bases). The CDR3 is 15 amino acids. V lost 1 base and J lost 6, with 13 bases in between. Germline V CDR1 and CDR2: MDHEN, SYDVKM. The CDR3 DNA sequence: TGTGCCAGCAGTTTATTTTCAGGGGTCAGCAATGAGCAGTTCTTC. This codes for CASSLFSGVSNEQFF.

The chain is built from TRBV19 and TRBJ2-1; D gene ambiguous. This CDR3 is 15 amino acids long. The ends were cut back, 3 bases at V and 0 bases at J, with 9 bases in the middle. Germline CDR1 is LNHDA and CDR2 is SQIVND (reference sequence). The CDR3 reads CASSMRRISYNEQFF. The CDR3 DNA reads TGTGCCAGTAGTATGAGGCGGATCTCCTACAATGAGCAGTTCTTC.

Regarding this clone: The junction differs from germline at one of its ends, possibly a read error. The chain joins TRBV6-5 to TRBJ1-4; D gene unclear. Germline V gene data show CDR1 as MNHEY and CDR2 as SVGAGI. This CDR3 contains 13 residues. The CDR3 DNA reads TGTGTCAGCGCTCGCTCAACTAATGAAAAACTGTTTTTT. It is translated as CVSARSTNEKLFF.